The present T cell receptor (beta chain) was sequenced within a study of CD8 T cells in Susac syndrome. The V gene's germline CDR1 is MDHEN and CDR2 SYDVKM. The CDR3 has 12 amino acids. V lost 3 bases to trimming and J lost 7 bases, with 10 bases between them. This clonotype was picked up a small number of times. Random hexamers were used to reverse transcribe an amount of about 0.5 to 1 ug RNA. With immunoSEQ multiplex PCR, TCR beta CDR3 was amplified across 54 Vbeta and 13 Jbeta. TCRdb itself ran the immunoSEQ multiplex PCR reads through MiXCR, one entry per CDR3 protein. The sample consists of about 300,000 distinct CDR3 sequences, around 85% of them appearing once.

Sequencing used CD8+ T cells from PBMCs. The origin of this receptor is a human donor with multiple sclerosis. The chain carries TRBV28 and TRBJ2-7, with no clear D. DNA for the CDR3: TGTGCCAGCAGTTTTTCGAGCCGGGAGCAGTACTTC. This encodes CASSFSSREQYF.